A single sample is the source of the 2 T cell receptor beta chains below, sequenced in a study of blood T cell repertoires in COVID-19. TCRdb's copy holds only in-frame clones and misses some; the assay was immunoSEQ multiplex PCR. The sample carries 40,000 to 50,000 clones, around 82% recorded once. The sample was peripheral blood. Receptors originate from a human donor in a cohort sampled during active COVID-19.

The chain's CDR3 is CASSLRGQVNYGYTF. Written as DNA, the CDR3 is TGTGCCAGCAGCTTAAGGGGACAAGTTAACTATGGCTACACCTTC. The chain combines TRBV7-2 with TRBJ1-2; possible D gene TRBD1, 6 bases. V was pared by 2 bases and J by 1 base, with 11 bases between. The CDR3 covers 15 residues. Germline V lookup: CDR1 SGHTA, CDR2 FQGNSA.

The rearrangement links TRBV9 to TRBJ2-1; TRBD2 aligns across 7 bases. This CDR3 contains 16 residues. The J segment lost 0 bases and the V segment lost 0 bases, leaving 3 bases of the junction unmatched. The V gene's germline CDR1 is SGDLS and CDR2 YYNGEE. The DNA for the CDR3 is TGTGCCAGCAGCGTAGGCGGGAGAGGCTCCTACAATGAGCAGTTCTTC. Residues: CASSVGGRGSYNEQFF.